This TCR beta chain appears in the sequencing data of a study of T-cell reconstitution after alpha-beta-depleted transplantation in children. Preparation of the TCRbeta library involved a method that used unique molecular identifiers. TCRdb recomputed calls from the PCR reads with MiXCR, one row per CDR3 protein. The sample has 250,000 to 300,000 distinct CDR3 sequences, roughly 9.1% seen once. The CDR3 sequence is 16 residues long. V lost 1 base to trimming and J lost 4 bases; unmatched junction nucleotides: 7. Germline CDR1 is SGHRS and CDR2 is YFSETQ. This clonotype was seen only a few times. What it binds is not known. Study conclusions and caveats: Most T-cell counts and diversity one year after the transplant came from T cells that were newly produced. High day-60 TCRbeta diversity in some patients came from surviving recipient T cells and thymic progenitors.

The clonotype comes from a boy under two years old with acute myeloid leukemia, due to receive a stem cell transplant. The material was PBMCs, obtained before TCRalphabeta/CD19-depleted stem cell transplant. J is TRBJ1-3 and V is TRBV5-1, with TRBD1 identical over 8 bases. The CDR3 region has the DNA TGCGCCAGCAGCTTGTGGGGACAGGAGGCGGGAAACACCATATATTTT. Protein product: CASSLWGQEAGNTIYF.